This entry lists 13 T cell receptor beta chains sequenced from one sample in a study of blood T cell repertoires in COVID-19. Repertoires were generated with immunoSEQ multiplex PCR, while TCRdb's copy carries only in-frame clones and drops some. The table includes 40,000 to 55,000 clones, 84% detected once. The specimen was peripheral blood. The receptors derive from a man between 45 and 60 years old with active COVID-19.

The chain recombines TRBV5-1 with TRBJ2-2; 7 positions match TRBD1. The CDR3 runs to 14 residues. The V gene end was trimmed by 4 bases and the J gene end by 3 bases; junction bases not matched to a gene: 3. Germline V gene lookup returns CDR1 SGHRS and CDR2 YFSETQ. The CDR3 here is CASSTGQYTGELFF. CDR3 in DNA: TGCGCCAGCAGCACGGGACAGTACACCGGGGAGCTGTTTTTT.

This chain links TRBV11-1 with TRBJ1-1, with a tentative D call TRBD1 (5 bases). There are 13 residues in the CDR3. In germline, CDR1 is SGHAT, CDR2 FQDESV (reference sequence). The ends were cut back, 0 bases at V and 4 bases at J, with 6 bases in the middle. The CDR3 DNA sequence: TGTGCCAGCAGCTTAGCGGGGGGCACTGAAGCTTTCTTT. As protein: CASSLAGGTEAFF.

V is TRBV20-1 and J is TRBJ1-1, with unresolved D. This CDR3 has 11 residues. Germline V lookup: CDR1 DFQATT, CDR2 SNEGSKA (reference sequence). The germline V and J ends were trimmed by 3 bases and 8 bases, with 10 bases remaining between them. The CDR3, as DNA: TGCAGTGCTAGGGTATGGCAGGAAGCTTTCTTT. Translation: CSARVWQEAFF.

The CDR3 nucleotides read TGTGCCAGCAGTCATGGACAGGGGTATGGCTACACCTTC. Translated, it gives CASSHGQGYGYTF. V usage is TRBV28 and J usage is TRBJ1-2; the match to TRBD1 covers 9 bases. The CDR3 covers 13 residues. Germline CDR1 reads MDHEN; CDR2 reads SYDVKM. V lost 5 bases and J lost 5; bases outside the gene matches: 3.

This sequence joins TRBV3-1 (or the pseudogene TRBV3-2) and TRBJ1-5; 9 nucleotides match TRBD1. Unmatched junction bases numbered 17, after V lost 7 bases and J lost 7 bases. The germline gives CDR1 LGHDT, CDR2 YNNKEL (reference sequence). This CDR3 has 17 residues. CDR3 in amino acids: CASTKGQGPEGGQPQHF. DNA of the CDR3: TGTGCCAGCACAAAGGGACAGGGCCCTGAGGGTGGGCAGCCCCAGCATTTT.

The rearrangement joins TRBV9 to TRBJ2-2; 7 bases are a match to TRBD2. CDR3 length: 15 residues. Unmatched junction bases numbered 7, after V lost 6 bases and J lost 2 bases. The germline V gene encodes CDR1 SGDLS and CDR2 YYNGEE. CDR3 DNA: TGTGCCAGCAAGGCCGGGGGGACCAACACCGGGGAGCTGTTTTTT. Its protein product is CASKAGGTNTGELFF.

This chain joins TRBV7-2 and TRBJ2-7; 8 bases are a match to TRBD2. This CDR3 is built from 15 residues. Germline-derived CDR1 and CDR2 are SGHTA and FQGNSA. V lost 4 bases, J lost 3 bases, and 8 bases stayed unmatched. The CDR3 reads CASSSGGGPFYEQYF. The CDR3 DNA follows: TGTGCCAGCAGCTCGGGGGGGGGCCCCTTCTACGAGCAGTACTTC. Looking up the rest from reference TRBV7-2 and TRBJ2-7 gives the full variable domain: GAGVSQSPSNKVTEKGKDVELRCDPISGHTALYWYRQSLGQGLEFLIYFQGNSAPDKSGLPSDRFSAERTGGSVSTLTIQRTQQEDSAVYLCASSSGGGPFYEQYFGPGTRLTVT.

The chain combines TRBV6-6 with TRBJ1-1; 11 bases align to TRBD1. CDR3 length equals 17 residues. Germline CDR1 MNHNY, CDR2 SVGAGI (reference sequence). With V trimmed by 5 bases and J by 4 bases, 12 bases remained unmatched. CDR3 bases: TGTGCCAGCAGTCAACCGAGGACCGGGACAGGGGGCACTGAAGCTTTCTTT. This codes for CASSQPRTGTGGTEAFF.

V gene TRBV19 combines with J gene TRBJ2-5; the D gene is possibly TRBD1 (5 bases). The length of the CDR3 is 12 residues. The V and J ends lost 5 bases and 4 bases respectively, with 8 bases between them. Germline V gives CDR1 LNHDA, CDR2 SQIVND (reference sequence). The DNA of the CDR3 is TGTGCCAGTAGTCCTCAGGGAGAGACCCAGTACTTC. Translating gives CASSPQGETQYF.

The V gene is TRBV9, the J gene TRBJ1-1, with 8 bases lining up with TRBD1. The V gene end was trimmed by 3 bases and the J gene end by 3 bases; junction bases not matched to a gene: 7. Germline lookup yields CDR1 SGDLS and CDR2 YYNGEE. The CDR3 loop spans 15 amino acids. CDR3 DNA sequence: TGTGCCAGCAGCGCCGCTACGACAGGGGACACTGAAGCTTTCTTT. Its protein product is CASSAATTGDTEAFF.

This chain connects TRBV7-6 to TRBJ2-5; perhaps TRBD1 as D (6 bases). Germline lookup yields CDR1 SGHVS and CDR2 FNYEAQ. V shed 0 bases and J shed 5 bases, with 13 bases lying between them. The CDR3 consists of 15 residues. In nucleotides, the CDR3 is TGTGCCAGCAGCTTAGCGGGGGCCCCCTGGGAGACCCAGTACTTC. It codes for CASSLAGAPWETQYF.

The chain is built from TRBV11-2 and TRBJ2-3, with D possibly TRBD2 on 5 matching bases. CDR1 is SGHAT, CDR2 FQNNGV, per germline. Trimming stripped 2 bases from V and 0 bases from J, with 12 bases between. This CDR3 is 16 amino acids long. The CDR3 DNA is TGTGCCAGCAGCTTATTCGCGGGTTCTAGCACAGATACGCAGTATTTT. It specifies CASSLFAGSSTDTQYF.

This clone was found once. The V gene is TRBV7-8, the J gene TRBJ1-2, with D hard to call. Between the trimmed V and J ends, which lost 3 bases and 6 bases, there was a span of 17 bases. Germline values: CDR1 SGHVS, CDR2 FQNEAQ. CDR3 length: 15 residues. The CDR3 coding sequence is TGTGCCAGCAGCTTTTCCGGGATTTCTTGGGATGGCTACACCTTC. Its protein is CASSFSGISWDGYTF.